The 23 T cell receptor beta chains listed next were all sequenced from one sample in a study of Ad26.COV2.S vaccination and SARS-CoV-2 variants. Treatment described: roughly 19 received Ad26.COV2.S at low or high dose, single or two shots; roughly five received placebo; per-sample allocation not given. The samples were gathered on day 63 after the first injection of vaccine or placebo. Method: immunoSEQ multiplex PCR; TCRdb's copy keeps in-frame clones and lacks some. The sample yields roughly 680,000 clones, around 89% seen once. The material sequenced was peripheral blood, taken in a trial of Ad26.COV2.S vaccine versus placebo. These receptors all come from a person aged 18-60 years who received the Ad26.COV2.S COVID-19 vaccine or a placebo.

V and J are TRBV7-2 and TRBJ2-5; D is possibly TRBD1 or TRBD2 (6 bases each). Germline V gives CDR1 SGHTA, CDR2 FQGNSA. The CDR3 is 14 residues long. Trimming pared 4 bases from V and 5 bases from J, leaving 14 bases between. Written as DNA, the CDR3 is TGTGCCAGCAGCTCCCAGGGGAGGCGGGAGACCCAGTACTTC. This translates into CASSSQGRRETQYF. Filled out from reference TRBV7-2 and TRBJ2-5, the complete variable domain reads GAGVSQSPSNKVTEKGKDVELRCDPISGHTALYWYRQSLGQGLEFLIYFQGNSAPDKSGLPSDRFSAERTGGSVSTLTIQRTQQEDSAVYLCASSSQGRRETQYFGPGTRLLVL.

The chain joins TRBV6-6 to TRBJ2-5, with 8 bases identical to TRBD1. This CDR3 region has 16 residues. The V and J ends lost 6 bases and 6 bases, in that order; junction bases with no gene match: 15. Looked up from germline, CDR1 is MNHNY and CDR2 is SVGAGI (reference sequence). The DNA for the CDR3 is TGTGCCAGCAGAACCTCGGACAGGGAAGTTCAGAAGACCCAGTACTTC. Its translation is CASRTSDREVQKTQYF.

CDR3 bases: TGTGCCAGCAGCAGCAGGGGTGAGCAGTTCTTC. As protein: CASSSRGEQFF. The genes are TRBV6-5 and TRBJ2-1, with D possibly being TRBD1 (6 bases). Germline CDR1 reads MNHEY; CDR2 reads SVGAGI. Between the trimmed V and J ends, which lost 6 bases and 9 bases, there was a span of 9 bases. CDR3 length: 11 residues.

V and J are TRBV7-9 and TRBJ1-2; 8 bases map to TRBD1. The germline V gene has CDR1 SEHNR and CDR2 FQNEAQ (reference sequence). The CDR3 length is 14 residues. J lost 6 bases, V lost 3 bases, and 6 bases had no gene match. CDR3 region: CASSFQGARDGYTF. As DNA, the CDR3 is TGTGCCAGCAGCTTCCAGGGGGCGCGGGATGGCTACACCTTC.

This chain connects TRBV18 to TRBJ1-6; tentative D call: TRBD1 (5 bases). V was trimmed by 3 bases and J by 0 bases, leaving 12 bases between them. Germline V CDR1 and CDR2: KGHSH, LQKENI. This CDR3 comprises 17 residues. As DNA, the CDR3 is TGTGCCAGCTCACCTCGAGGGGAAAGCTCCTATAATTCACCCCTCCACTTT. This translates into CASSPRGESSYNSPLHF.

V is TRBV10-1 and J is TRBJ2-3, with 8 bases matching TRBD2. Germline CDR1 WNHNN, CDR2 SYGVQD (reference sequence). V dropped 6 bases and J dropped 3; count of bases not matched to a gene: 5. The CDR3 extends over 14 amino acids. The CDR3 loop reads CASRPGGRTDTQYF. CDR3 in DNA: TGCGCCAGCAGGCCGGGGGGGCGTACAGATACGCAGTATTTT.

This clone has a handful of counts. The chain couples TRBV7-2 to TRBJ1-5; D is unclear. V was shortened by 1 base and J by 8 bases, with 9 bases between the two germline ends. Germline assignment: CDR1 SGHTA and CDR2 FQGNSA. The CDR3 covers 13 residues. The CDR3 coding sequence is TGTGCCAGCAGCTTAGTACTCCTAGAGCCCCAGCATTTT. Its protein is CASSLVLLEPQHF.

V and J are TRBV10-2 and TRBJ1-1; 8 bases are shared with TRBD1. The V segment lost 2 bases and the J segment 1 base; nucleotides outside the gene matches: 3. Germline V lookup: CDR1 WSHSY, CDR2 SAAADI. CDR3 size: 15 residues. Here the CDR3 reads CASSESGTGNTEAFF. Here the CDR3 DNA reads TGCGCCAGCAGTGAGAGCGGGACAGGGAACACTGAAGCTTTCTTT.

The genes are TRBV11-3 and TRBJ2-1; 8 nucleotides match TRBD2. CDR1 is SGHNT, CDR2 YENEEA, per germline. Trimming took 1 base from V and 4 from J; bases not matched to a gene: 6. This CDR3 has 16 residues. The CDR3 nucleotides are TGTGCCAGCAGCTTAGCATCTCTAGCGGGTTACAATGAGCAGTTCTTC. Protein sequence: CASSLASLAGYNEQFF.

The rearrangement uses TRBV3-1 (or the pseudogene TRBV3-2) and TRBJ1-6; TRBD1 aligns across 10 bases. V shed 1 base, J shed 12 bases, and the junction held 6 bases outside the gene matches. The CDR3 runs to 15 residues. Germline CDR1 is LGHDT and CDR2 is YNNKEL (reference sequence). In nucleotides, the CDR3 is TGTGCCAGCAGCCAAGTCGGGACAGGGGTCCAACCCCTCCACTTT. Translated: CASSQVGTGVQPLHF.

The chain carries TRBV2 and TRBJ2-1, with D perhaps being TRBD1 or TRBD2 (6 bases each). Germline V CDR1 and CDR2: SNHLY, FYNNEI. V gave up 7 bases and J gave up 2 bases, with 9 bases separating them. The CDR3 is made up of 13 amino acids. The CDR3 bases are TGTGCCAGCAAACGGGGGCCCTACAATGAGCAGTTCTTC. It yields the protein CASKRGPYNEQFF.

This chain uses TRBV7-9 with TRBJ2-5, with TRBD2 as a possible D gene (5 bases). The germline gives CDR1 SEHNR, CDR2 FQNEAQ (reference sequence). Trimming pared 11 bases from V and 5 bases from J, leaving 12 bases between. There are 11 residues in the CDR3. CDR3 DNA sequence: TGTGCCGTCCGAGGCGGGGAGACCCAGTACTTC. Encoded protein: CAVRGGETQYF.

J is TRBJ2-3 and V is TRBV6-9; D gene unclear. This CDR3 has 14 residues. Germline V gene lookup returns CDR1 MNHGY and CDR2 SVAAGI. Trimming removed 7 bases from V and 4 bases from J, with 15 bases in between. CDR3 loop: CASNHYGLPDTQYF. In nucleotides, the CDR3 is TGTGCCAGCAACCACTACGGTCTTCCAGATACGCAGTATTTT.

J is TRBJ2-2 and V is TRBV7-2; 7 nucleotides line up with TRBD2. Looked up from germline, CDR1 is SGHTA and CDR2 is FQGNSA. The J segment lost 2 bases and the V segment lost 3 bases, leaving 6 bases of the junction unmatched. CDR3 length: 16 residues. CDR3 nucleotide sequence: TGTGCCAGCAGCTTTAGAACGGGGGGTAACACCGGGGAGCTGTTTTTT. Protein: CASSFRTGGNTGELFF.

The rearrangement joins TRBV27 to TRBJ1-2, with TRBD1 matching 9 bases. V was pared by 4 bases and J by 8 bases, with 11 bases of the junction left unmatched. The V gene's germline CDR1 is MNHEY and CDR2 SMNVEV (reference sequence). This CDR3 comprises 15 residues. CDR3 in amino acids: CASSWGQGTAGGYTF. The DNA for the CDR3 is TGTGCCAGCAGTTGGGGACAGGGAACCGCCGGCGGCTACACCTTC.

This rearrangement joins TRBV5-4 to TRBJ1-2; 7 nucleotides agree with TRBD1. The CDR3 is 14 amino acids. CDR1 is SGHNT and CDR2 is YYREEE in the germline V gene (reference sequence). V shed 4 bases and J 4 bases; nucleotides not matched to a gene: 7. CDR3 loop: CASSRRDRFYGYTF. The CDR3 DNA is TGTGCCAGCAGCCGCCGGGACAGATTCTATGGCTACACCTTC.

The V gene is TRBV27, the J gene TRBJ2-5, with TRBD1 as a possible D gene (6 bases). The CDR3 loop spans 13 amino acids. Trimming shortened V by 3 bases and J by 5 bases, and 10 bases separated the two germline ends. Germline CDR1 reads MNHEY; CDR2 reads SMNVEV (reference sequence). In nucleotides, the CDR3 is TGTGCCAGCAGTTTCTGGGGGCTGGAGACCCAGTACTTC. Protein sequence: CASSFWGLETQYF.

This clone turned up a few times. The chain joins TRBV4-1 to TRBJ2-7; D tentatively reads TRBD1 or TRBD2 (5 bases each). This CDR3 contains 19 residues. CDR1 and CDR2 (germline): MGHRA, YSYEKL. V lost 2 bases and J lost 2, with 25 bases in between. CDR3: CASSQRGTDRPYKTYEQYF. The CDR3 nucleotides read TGCGCCAGCAGCCAACGTGGGACGGACCGCCCTTATAAGACCTACGAGCAGTACTTC.

A single count supports this clone. The chain uses TRBV19 and TRBJ2-3; TRBD1 aligns across 7 bases. The trim removed 6 bases at V and 3 bases at J, leaving 6 bases unmatched. The CDR3 contains 14 residues. CDR1 and CDR2 (germline): LNHDA, SQIVND (reference sequence). The CDR3 coding sequence is TGTGCCAGTAGGAACAGGGGTGCGACAGATACGCAGTATTTT. Amino acid sequence: CASRNRGATDTQYF.

The chain joins TRBV10-3 to TRBJ2-1; 11 nucleotides match TRBD2. The V gene's germline CDR1 is ENHRY and CDR2 SYGVKD. This CDR3 region has 17 residues. V dropped 0 bases and J dropped 5; count of bases not matched to a gene: 6. The CDR3 sequence is CAISESATSGTDNEQFF. The CDR3 DNA reads TGTGCCATCAGTGAGTCGGCGACTAGCGGGACGGACAATGAGCAGTTCTTC.

Note on this clone: Different DNA sequences within this sample yield the same CDR3. The rearrangement links TRBV19 to TRBJ2-6, with D perhaps TRBD1 (6 bases). The V gene lost 4 bases and the J gene lost 0 bases, with 7 bases spanning the gap. Germline lookup yields CDR1 LNHDA and CDR2 SQIVND (reference sequence). This CDR3 spans 15 amino acids. DNA of the CDR3: TGTGCCAGTAGTAGACAGGTCTCTGGGGCCAACGTCCTGACTTTC. It specifies CASSRQVSGANVLTF. Full variable domain (outside the CDR3, taken from reference TRBV19 and TRBJ2-6): DGGITQSPKYLFRKEGQNVTLSCEQNLNHDAMYWYRQDPGQGLRLIYYSQIVNDFQKGDIAEGYSVSREKKESFPLTVTSAQKNPTAFYLCASSRQVSGANVLTFGAGSRLTVL.

This rearrangement joins TRBV19 to TRBJ2-2; D might be TRBD1 or TRBD2, each matching 7 bases. The germline V gene encodes CDR1 LNHDA and CDR2 SQIVND (reference sequence). V lost 3 bases, J lost 6 bases, and 17 bases lay in between. The CDR3 has 16 residues. CDR3 region: CASSMRQGGKSGELFF. DNA of the CDR3: TGTGCCAGTAGTATGCGTCAGGGGGGGAAGTCCGGGGAGCTGTTTTTT.

V is TRBV19 and J is TRBJ2-7; D may be TRBD2 (6 bases). From germline, CDR1 is LNHDA and CDR2 SQIVND (reference sequence). Trimming shortened V by 10 bases and J by 2 bases, and 15 bases separated the two germline ends. The CDR3 sequence is 13 residues long. The CDR3 loop is CATGDQTTYEQYF. CDR3 DNA: TGTGCCACGGGGGACCAGACTACCTACGAGCAGTACTTC.